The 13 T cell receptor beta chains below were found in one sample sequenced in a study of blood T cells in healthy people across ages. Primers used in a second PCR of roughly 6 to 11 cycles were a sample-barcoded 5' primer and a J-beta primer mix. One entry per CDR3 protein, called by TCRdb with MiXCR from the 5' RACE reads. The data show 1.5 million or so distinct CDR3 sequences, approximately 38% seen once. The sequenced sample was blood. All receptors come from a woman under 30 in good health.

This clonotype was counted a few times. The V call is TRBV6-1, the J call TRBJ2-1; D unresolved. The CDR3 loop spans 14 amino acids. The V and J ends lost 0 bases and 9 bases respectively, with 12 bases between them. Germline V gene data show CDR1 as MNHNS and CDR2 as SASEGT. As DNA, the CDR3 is TGTGCCAGCAGTGAAGCGCTTCCGGGTGGTGAGCAGTTCTTC. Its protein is CASSEALPGGEQFF.

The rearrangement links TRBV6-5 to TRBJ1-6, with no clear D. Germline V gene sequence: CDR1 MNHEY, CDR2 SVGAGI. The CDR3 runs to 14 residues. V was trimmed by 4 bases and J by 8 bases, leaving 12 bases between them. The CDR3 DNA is TGTGCCAGCAGTTTTAAGGGAGTTCATTCACCCCTCCACTTT. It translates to CASSFKGVHSPLHF.

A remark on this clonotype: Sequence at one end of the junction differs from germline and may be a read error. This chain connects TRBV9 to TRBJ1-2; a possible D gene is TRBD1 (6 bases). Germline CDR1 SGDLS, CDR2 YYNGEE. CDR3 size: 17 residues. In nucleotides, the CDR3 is TGTGCCAGCGGCGTAGCTTTTCCAGGGTCAGGGGAAGATGGCTACACCTTC. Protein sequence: CASGVAFPGSGEDGYTF.

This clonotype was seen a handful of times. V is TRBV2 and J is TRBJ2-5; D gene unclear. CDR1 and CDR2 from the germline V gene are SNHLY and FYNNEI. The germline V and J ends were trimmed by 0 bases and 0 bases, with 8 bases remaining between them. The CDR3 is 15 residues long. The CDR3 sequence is CASSEARGYQETQYF. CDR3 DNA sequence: TGTGCCAGCAGTGAAGCCAGAGGTTACCAAGAGACCCAGTACTTC.

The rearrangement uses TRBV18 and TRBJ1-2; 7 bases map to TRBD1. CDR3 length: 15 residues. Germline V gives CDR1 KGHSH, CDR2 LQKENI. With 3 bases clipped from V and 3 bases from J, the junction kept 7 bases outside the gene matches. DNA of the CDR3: TGTGCCAGCTCACCGACACAGGGGAGGGACTATGGCTACACCTTC. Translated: CASSPTQGRDYGYTF.

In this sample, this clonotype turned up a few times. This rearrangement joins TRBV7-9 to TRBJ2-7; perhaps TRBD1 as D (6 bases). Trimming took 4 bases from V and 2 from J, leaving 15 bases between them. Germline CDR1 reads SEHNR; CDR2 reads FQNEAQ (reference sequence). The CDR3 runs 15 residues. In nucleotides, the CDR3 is TGTGCCAGCAGCTCCCTCAGGGGAGCCGCCTACGAGCAGTACTTC. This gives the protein CASSSLRGAAYEQYF.

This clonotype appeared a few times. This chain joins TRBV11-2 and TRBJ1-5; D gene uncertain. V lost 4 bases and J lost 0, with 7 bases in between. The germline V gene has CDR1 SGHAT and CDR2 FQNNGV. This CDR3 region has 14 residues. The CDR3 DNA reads TGTGCCAGCAGCTCCGACGTTAGCAATCAGCCCCAGCATTTT. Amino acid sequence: CASSSDVSNQPQHF.

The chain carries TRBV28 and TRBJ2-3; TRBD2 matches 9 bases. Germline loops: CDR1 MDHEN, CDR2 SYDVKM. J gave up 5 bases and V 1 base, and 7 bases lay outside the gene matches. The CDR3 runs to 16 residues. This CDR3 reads CASSLLGGGAEDTQYF. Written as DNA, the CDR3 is TGTGCCAGCAGTTTATTAGGCGGGGGGGCCGAAGATACGCAGTATTTT.

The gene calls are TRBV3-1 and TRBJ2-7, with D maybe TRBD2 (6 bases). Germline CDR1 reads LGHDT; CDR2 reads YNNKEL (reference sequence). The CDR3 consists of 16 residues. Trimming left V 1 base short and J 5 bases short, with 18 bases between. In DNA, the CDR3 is TGTGCCAGCAGCCAAGTCGAACGCGGGACCCTCGACGAGCAGTACTTC. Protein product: CASSQVERGTLDEQYF.

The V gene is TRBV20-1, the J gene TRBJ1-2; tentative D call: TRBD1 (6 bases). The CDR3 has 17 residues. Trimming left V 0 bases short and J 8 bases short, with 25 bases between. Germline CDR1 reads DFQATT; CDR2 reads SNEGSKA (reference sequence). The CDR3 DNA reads TGCAGTGCTAGAGAGGTCGGGGACAAGGCCCAGGGAAGGGGCTACACCTTC. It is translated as CSAREVGDKAQGRGYTF.

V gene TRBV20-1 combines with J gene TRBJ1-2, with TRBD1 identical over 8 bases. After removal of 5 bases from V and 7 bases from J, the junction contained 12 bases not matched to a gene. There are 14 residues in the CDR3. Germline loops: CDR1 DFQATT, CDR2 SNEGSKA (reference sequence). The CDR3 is CSAGGQGRGGGYTF. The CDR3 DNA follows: TGCAGTGCTGGAGGACAGGGCCGCGGGGGTGGCTACACCTTC.

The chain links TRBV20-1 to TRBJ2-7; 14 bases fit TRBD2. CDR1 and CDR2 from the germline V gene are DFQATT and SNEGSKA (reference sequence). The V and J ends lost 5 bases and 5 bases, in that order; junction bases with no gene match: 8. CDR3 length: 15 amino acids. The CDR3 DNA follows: TGCAGTGCTCGGGGGACTAGCGGGAGAATGAACGAGCAGTACTTC. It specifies CSARGTSGRMNEQYF.

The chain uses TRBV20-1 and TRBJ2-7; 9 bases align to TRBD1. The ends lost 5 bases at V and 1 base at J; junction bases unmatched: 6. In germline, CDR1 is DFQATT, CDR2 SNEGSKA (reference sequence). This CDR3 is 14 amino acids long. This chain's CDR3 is CSARDRAISYEQYF. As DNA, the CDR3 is TGCAGTGCTCGGGACAGGGCCATTTCCTACGAGCAGTACTTC.